Shown below are 27 T cell receptor beta chains from a single sample sequenced in a study of T cells in Graves' hyperthyroidism and ophthalmopathy. Amplified TCR beta CDR3 regions derived from RNA transcripts. HTBI primers drove first-round RT-PCR of the TCR CDR3. One entry per CDR3 protein results from TCRdb running MiXCR on the multiplex PCR reads. The sample holds approximately 610,000 distinct CDR3 sequences, approximately 16% seen once. The sample consisted of blood. These receptors were collected from a woman aged 18-35 years with Graves' hyperthyroidism.

In its sample, this clonotype was seen many times. The chain carries TRBV10-3 and TRBJ1-5, with D unclear. Looked up from germline, CDR1 is ENHRY and CDR2 is SYGVKD. The CDR3 is 13 amino acids. With 2 bases removed from V and 3 bases from J, the gap between germline ends came to 5 bases. The CDR3 here is CAISEANNQPQHF. The CDR3 nucleotides read TGTGCCATCAGTGAGGCGAACAATCAGCCCCAGCATTTT.

This clonotype has ten or more counts. The J gene is TRBJ2-7, the V gene TRBV2; D might be TRBD2 (6 bases). Deletions cut 3 bases from V and 0 bases from J, with 15 bases between. This CDR3 is built from 16 residues. Per germline, CDR1 SNHLY and CDR2 FYNNEI. The CDR3 loop reads CASSDVGRLSSYEQYF. In DNA form, the CDR3 reads TGTGCCAGCAGTGACGTTGGGAGGCTCAGCTCCTACGAGCAGTACTTC.

This clonotype appeared a few times. V is TRBV5-6 and J is TRBJ2-7, with D uncertain. The CDR3 covers 16 residues. V gave up 6 bases and J gave up 3 bases, with 22 bases separating them. The germline gives CDR1 SGHDT, CDR2 YYEEEE. The CDR3 sequence is CASTELGQRAFYEQYF. CDR3 nucleotide sequence: TGTGCCAGCACCGAGCTCGGGCAAAGGGCGTTCTACGAGCAGTACTTC.

This clonotype showed up many times. This chain joins TRBV7-6 and TRBJ2-5; TRBD2 aligns across 8 bases. V lost 1 base, J lost 2 bases, and 12 bases stayed unmatched. This CDR3 spans 18 amino acids. CDR1 and CDR2 from the germline V gene are SGHVS and FNYEAQ. CDR3 amino acids: CASSLVSGAGGLQETQYF. CDR3 bases: TGTGCCAGCAGCTTAGTGTCGGGGGCGGGAGGACTTCAAGAGACCCAGTACTTC.

Comments on this clonotype: It may be a read error: a sequence one base away is much more abundant. V and J are TRBV11-2 and TRBJ2-1; the match to TRBD1 covers 8 bases. CDR3 size: 14 residues. The trim removed 5 bases at V and 2 bases at J, leaving 2 bases unmatched. Germline V gene data show CDR1 as SGHAT and CDR2 as FQNNGV. The CDR3 loop reads CASSRDRTYNEQFF. For the CDR3, the DNA is TGTGCCAGCAGCCGGGACAGGACCTACAATGAGCAGTTCTTC.

This clonotype was counted only a few times. The J gene is TRBJ1-4, the V gene TRBV14, with a tentative D call TRBD1 (5 bases). The CDR3 totals 15 residues. V lost 4 bases to trimming and J lost 5 bases, with 14 bases between them. CDR1 and CDR2 from the germline V gene are SGHDN and FVKESK. CDR3 in DNA: TGTGCCAGCAGCCCATCGCAGGGTAAAAATGAAAAACTGTTTTTT. Translating gives CASSPSQGKNEKLFF.

In its sample, this clonotype was seen a few times. The V call is TRBV10-3, the J call TRBJ2-4; D gene ambiguous. This CDR3 spans 16 amino acids. In germline, CDR1 is ENHRY, CDR2 SYGVKD. V dropped 6 bases and J dropped 9 bases, with 24 bases sitting between them. The CDR3 protein is CAISLDRVAPQSIQYF. In DNA, the CDR3 is TGTGCCATCAGCCTCGATCGTGTCGCCCCACAATCCATTCAGTACTTC.

V usage is TRBV24-1 and J usage is TRBJ2-3, with D possibly TRBD2 on 5 matching bases. The CDR3 extends over 17 amino acids. Trimming stripped 4 bases from V and 2 bases from J, with 18 bases between. Germline V lookup: CDR1 KGHDR, CDR2 SFDVKD. CDR3 sequence: CATSDLKSRGATDTQYF. The DNA of the CDR3 is TGTGCCACCAGTGACCTAAAATCCCGGGGAGCCACAGATACGCAGTATTTT.

This clonotype occurred many times. The J gene is TRBJ1-4, the V gene TRBV20-1, with 8 bases fitting TRBD1. Trimming removed 0 bases from V and 8 bases from J; junction bases left unmatched: 5. This CDR3 is built from 14 residues. In germline, CDR1 is DFQATT, CDR2 SNEGSKA (reference sequence). The CDR3 DNA reads TGCAGTGCTAGAGAGTGGACAGGGAGCGAAAAACTGTTTTTT. It translates to CSAREWTGSEKLFF.

The table lists this clonotype with a few counts. CDR3 region: CASSLGLAVEQFF. The CDR3 region has the DNA TGTGCCAGCAGCCTGGGACTAGCGGTTGAGCAGTTCTTC. The J gene is TRBJ2-1, the V gene TRBV6-2 or TRBV6-3, with 11 positions matching TRBD2. Germline CDR1 is MNHEY and CDR2 is SVGEGT. V gave up 6 bases and J gave up 9 bases; unmatched junction bases: 4. The CDR3 spans 13 residues.

This clonotype was seen a few times. The genes are TRBV7-9 and TRBJ2-5; D is undetermined. V shed 10 bases and J shed 2 bases, with 14 bases lying between them. The CDR3 is 13 residues long. Germline V CDR1 and CDR2: SEHNR, FQNEAQ (reference sequence). As DNA, the CDR3 is TGTGCCACAGGAGAGAATCCTCAAGAGACCCAGTACTTC. Its translation is CATGENPQETQYF.

In this sample, this clonotype turned up many times. The gene calls are TRBV30 and TRBJ1-5, with a possible D match to TRBD1 (5 bases). This CDR3 comprises 13 residues. The germline V gene encodes CDR1 GTSNPN and CDR2 SVGIG (reference sequence). Trimming left V 1 base short and J 5 bases short, with 9 bases between. CDR3 loop: CAWSGGMHQPQHF. CDR3 sequence (DNA): TGTGCCTGGAGTGGGGGCATGCATCAGCCCCAGCATTTT.

This clonotype was recorded many times. The chain carries TRBV19 and TRBJ2-3; TRBD2 matches 9 bases. The CDR3 contains 16 residues. CDR1 and CDR2 (germline): LNHDA, SQIVND (reference sequence). V shed 3 bases, J shed 6 bases, and the junction held 10 bases outside the gene matches. The CDR3 region has the DNA TGTGCCAGTAGTATGATTAGCGGGGGACTAACGGATACGCAGTATTTT. It codes for CASSMISGGLTDTQYF.

This clonotype has ten or more counts. V is TRBV2 and J is TRBJ2-6; D is unclear. The CDR3 covers 14 residues. Trimming removed 3 bases at V and 4 bases at J, with 7 bases between. The germline V gene has CDR1 SNHLY and CDR2 FYNNEI. CDR3 amino acids: CASSDFQGANVLTF. The CDR3 region has the DNA TGTGCCAGCAGTGACTTTCAAGGGGCCAACGTCCTGACTTTC.

This clonotype was seen at least ten times. The chain carries TRBV13 and TRBJ2-1; 14 bases match TRBD2. CDR3 size: 15 residues. Looked up from germline, CDR1 is PRHDT and CDR2 is FYEKMQ (reference sequence). Trimming took 5 bases from V and 8 from J; bases not matched to a gene: 5. CDR3 nucleotide sequence: TGTGCCAGCAGCCTCGGGACTAGCGGGAGTGATGAGCAGTTCTTC. It encodes CASSLGTSGSDEQFF.

V and J are TRBV18 and TRBJ2-7, with 10 bases identical to TRBD1. Germline lookup yields CDR1 KGHSH and CDR2 LQKENI. The CDR3 consists of 18 residues. Germline trimming cut 3 bases from V and 1 base from J; bases unmatched to any gene: 12. The CDR3 here is CASSPVPGQGPRSYEQYF. Here the CDR3 DNA reads TGTGCCAGCTCACCCGTCCCGGGACAGGGGCCCAGATCCTACGAGCAGTACTTC.

This clonotype occurred many times. The V and J genes are TRBV18 and TRBJ1-1; D is unresolved. The CDR3 runs to 13 residues. Trimming pared 3 bases from V and 2 bases from J, leaving 7 bases between. CDR1 is KGHSH, CDR2 LQKENI, per germline. The CDR3 protein is CASSPFENTEAFF. DNA of the CDR3: TGTGCCAGCTCACCCTTCGAAAACACTGAAGCTTTCTTT.

This clonotype came up many times. This chain connects TRBV7-2 to TRBJ1-1; tentative D call: TRBD1 (6 bases). Per the germline V gene, CDR1 is SGHTA and CDR2 is FQGNSA. The CDR3 has 14 amino acids. V dropped 1 base and J dropped 5 bases, with 11 bases sitting between them. CDR3 coding DNA: TGTGCCAGCAGCTTAGACAGGGAACGAACTGAAGCTTTCTTT. It is translated as CASSLDRERTEAFF.

In this sample, this clonotype turned up many times. The chain uses TRBV6-1 and TRBJ2-3; 7 nucleotides align to TRBD1. Germline lookup yields CDR1 MNHNS and CDR2 SASEGT. The J segment lost 4 bases and the V segment lost 3 bases, leaving 4 bases of the junction unmatched. The CDR3 has 14 amino acids. In nucleotides, the CDR3 is TGTGCCAGCAGTGATGGGCAGGGGGCAGATACGCAGTATTTT. This sequence encodes CASSDGQGADTQYF.

The V gene is TRBV7-3, the J gene TRBJ2-1; no clear D. The CDR3 is 14 residues long. V shed 5 bases and J shed 1 base, with 9 bases lying between them. Germline CDR1 and CDR2: SGHTA and FQGTGA. The CDR3 coding sequence is TGTGCCAGCAGCCCGACTCCATCCTACAATGAGCAGTTCTTC. Translated, it gives CASSPTPSYNEQFF.

This chain links TRBV9 with TRBJ2-1; 11 bases agree with TRBD2. The V and J ends lost 4 bases and 10 bases, in that order; junction bases with no gene match: 13. The CDR3 covers 16 residues. Germline-derived CDR1 and CDR2 are SGDLS and YYNGEE. CDR3 DNA sequence: TGTGCCAGCAGCCTTTCCACTAGCGGGGGTCCCTACGAGCAGTTCTTC. The encoded protein is CASSLSTSGGPYEQFF.

This clonotype showed up just a few times. This chain links TRBV24-1 with TRBJ2-2; no firm D call. Germline V gene data show CDR1 as KGHDR and CDR2 as SFDVKD. The CDR3 runs 15 residues. V lost 6 bases to trimming and J lost 4 bases, with 14 bases between them. CDR3 nucleotide sequence: TGTGCCACCAGTAACCCGACGAGAAGCACCGGGGAGCTGTTTTTT. It translates to CATSNPTRSTGELFF.

This clonotype was counted between two and nine times. The V gene is TRBV30, the J gene TRBJ1-3; the match to TRBD1 covers 8 bases. The CDR3 runs 15 residues. V lost 3 bases and J lost 5; bases outside the gene matches: 9. Germline V lookup: CDR1 GTSNPN, CDR2 SVGIG (reference sequence). This chain's CDR3 is CAWRFLDRDRNTIYF. In nucleotides, the CDR3 is TGTGCCTGGAGATTCCTGGACAGGGACAGAAACACCATATATTTT.

This clonotype was observed many times. The chain combines TRBV24-1 with TRBJ2-1, with 8 nucleotides matching TRBD1. CDR1 KGHDR and CDR2 SFDVKD come from the germline V gene. V shed 9 bases and J 1 base; nucleotides not matched to a gene: 4. CDR3 length: 14 residues. The CDR3 protein is CATRGQGSYNEQFF. CDR3 nucleotide sequence: TGTGCCACCCGTGGACAGGGATCCTACAATGAGCAGTTCTTC.

V usage is TRBV12-3 or TRBV12-4 and J usage is TRBJ1-5, with 7 bases that match TRBD1. CDR3 size: 15 residues. The junction had 10 bases not matched to a gene; V was cut back by 8 bases and J by 3 bases. The CDR3, as DNA: TGTGCCAGCGGAAGACAGGGTATTTCCAATCAGCCCCAGCATTTT. Protein: CASGRQGISNQPQHF.

Points on this clonotype: This clone may be a read error of a much larger clone one base away. This rearrangement joins TRBV7-9 to TRBJ2-3, with D uncertain. Per germline, CDR1 SEHNR and CDR2 FQNEAQ (reference sequence). CDR3 length: 15 residues. CDR3 coding DNA: TGTGCCAGCAGCTTAGTCGGGCCAAACACAGATGCGCAGTATTTT. The encoded protein is CASSLVGPNTDAQYF.

This clonotype has a count of ten or more. This chain links TRBV5-1 with TRBJ2-1; D is undetermined. The CDR3 contains 11 residues. The V gene's germline CDR1 is SGHRS and CDR2 YFSETQ. Trimming removed 1 base from V and 8 bases from J, with 4 bases in between. CDR3 sequence reads: CASSLIDEQFF. CDR3 nucleotides: TGCGCCAGCAGCTTGATCGATGAGCAGTTCTTC.